These 2 T cell receptor beta chains were sequenced from one sample in a study of human T cells and chemical hapten exposure. TCRdb recomputed calls from the RACE reads with MiXCR, one row per CDR3 protein. Altogether 150,000 to 200,000 distinct CDR3 sequences are present, 25% to 35% being singletons, with the ten largest covering around 2.3%. Time point given: patch test 3, about 24 weeks after DPC sensitization. Treatment noted: therapeutic diphenylcyclopropenone sensitization with weekly scalp DPC. Here the sequenced sample was whole blood, taken in connection with sensitization to the hapten diphenylcyclopropenone (DPC). These receptors all come from a woman between 18 and 30 years old with alopecia areata. Some clones in this sample may be carry-over from other donors' samples.

The chain uses TRBV24-1 and TRBJ2-7; D is uncertain. The CDR3 is 8 residues long. Germline V gene data show CDR1 as KGHDR and CDR2 as SFDVKD. With 11 bases removed from V and 4 bases from J, the gap between germline ends came to 2 bases. In nucleotides, the CDR3 is TGTGCCAAATACGAGCAGTACTTC. Protein sequence: CAKYEQYF.

Here the CDR3 DNA reads TGTGCCAGCAGTTTACGATCCGGGGAGCTGTTTTTT. Amino acids: CASSLRSGELFF. The V gene is TRBV27, the J gene TRBJ2-2, with D unresolved. V dropped 2 bases and J dropped 6 bases, with 4 bases sitting between them. From germline, CDR1 is MNHEY and CDR2 SMNVEV (reference sequence). The CDR3 totals 12 residues.